This entry describes one T cell receptor beta chain. This specimen belongs to a study of blood T cell repertoires in COVID-19. The assay was immunoSEQ multiplex PCR, and TCRdb's table has in-frame clones only and misses some. Among 170,000 or so clones listed, roughly 85% were seen once. Germline V gene data show CDR1 as MDHEN and CDR2 as SYDVKM. After removal of 4 bases from V and 2 bases from J, the junction contained 5 bases not matched to a gene. The CDR3 covers 15 residues. V and J are TRBV28 and TRBJ1-2; TRBD1 matches 9 bases. Sequences were obtained from peripheral blood. The clonotype originates from a man in his fifties with active or convalescent COVID-19. CDR3 DNA sequence: TGTGCCAGCAGTTCGAGCGGGACAGGGAACTATGGCTACACCTTC. This translates into CASSSSGTGNYGYTF.